This TCR beta chain emerged from a study of shared clonotypes between healthy human individuals. The repertoire was sequenced with immunoSEQ multiplex PCR; TCRdb's copy has only in-frame clones and lacks some. The sample contains 2,500,000 or so clones, approximately 92% of which appear only once. Findings and caveats of the study: Non-shared clonotypes had lower generation probabilities than those shared by all four donors. Incomplete sequencing of sorted subsets was indicated by rarefaction despite large depth.

CDR1 SGHAT and CDR2 FQNNGV come from the germline V gene. V was clipped by 7 bases and J by 8 bases, with 18 bases between them. The CDR3 is 14 amino acids. In regard to this clone: Its antigen is not known.

Division of CD4+ cells produced a CD45RA+ naive subset and a CD45RA-negative memory subset. The material sequenced was naive CD4+ T cells sorted from blood. Subset specified: CD45RA+ positively selected. This TCR was sampled from a man in his late teens or twenties in good health. The chain joins TRBV11-2 to TRBJ1-3; unclear D gene. CDR3 region: CASTASRLSYTIYF. The CDR3, as DNA: TGTGCCAGCACCGCTTCCCGGTTGAGTTACACCATATATTTT. The full variable domain, in which reference TRBV11-2 and TRBJ1-3 provide the parts outside the CDR3, is EAGVAQSPRYKIIEKRQSVAFWCNPISGHATLYWYQQILGQGPKLLIQFQNNGVVDDSQLPKDRFSAERLKGVDSTLKIQPAKLEDSAVYLCASTASRLSYTIYFGEGSWLTVV.